Listed here are 11 T cell receptor beta chains from one sample, sequenced in a study of shared clonotypes between healthy human individuals. Generated by immunoSEQ multiplex PCR, the TCRdb table keeps only in-frame clones and is missing some. The sample records about 520,000 clones, 81% being singletons. Sequencing was done on a sample of PBMCs. These receptors all come from a woman aged 40 to 55 in good health. Some clones in this sample may be carry-over from other donors' samples.

A remark on this clone: Given a far larger clone just one base away, this is likely a sequencing read error. The rearrangement links TRBV5-7 to TRBJ1-1; D is unresolved. TRBV5-7 is treated as an ORF (open reading frame) with a function not yet certain. This CDR3 comprises 13 residues. CDR3: CASSLEGNTGAFF. The CDR3 region has the DNA TGTGCCAGCAGCTTGGAAGGGAACACTGGAGCTTTCTTT.

A few counts support this clone. V usage is TRBV28 and J usage is TRBJ1-2, with D possibly TRBD1 on 6 matching bases. Germline V lookup: CDR1 MDHEN, CDR2 SYDVKM. With 1 base removed from V and 7 bases from J, the gap between germline ends came to 22 bases. The CDR3 length is 17 residues. CDR3 residues: CASSLYTFGGALGGYTF. DNA for the CDR3: TGTGCCAGCAGTTTATACACATTCGGGGGGGCGTTGGGTGGCTACACCTTC.

Concerning this clone: The identical CDR3 is also encoded by other nucleotide sequences in the sample. This chain joins TRBV7-2 and TRBJ2-2; 8 nucleotides line up with TRBD1. There are 15 residues in the CDR3. The J segment lost 5 bases and the V segment lost 2 bases, leaving 4 bases of the junction unmatched. Germline V gene lookup returns CDR1 SGHTA and CDR2 FQGNSA. For the CDR3, the DNA is TGTGCCAGCAGCTTAAGGACAGGGAGGACCGGGGAGCTGTTTTTT. It encodes CASSLRTGRTGELFF. The whole variable domain, remainder taken from reference TRBV7-2 and TRBJ2-2, is GAGVSQSPSNKVTEKGKDVELRCDPISGHTALYWYRQSLGQGLEFLIYFQGNSAPDKSGLPSDRFSAERTGGSVSTLTIQRTQQEDSAVYLCASSLRTGRTGELFFGEGSRLTVL.

This clone was picked up one time. The junction departs from the called germline gene at one end, perhaps through a read error. J is TRBJ2-7 and V is TRBV23-1, with D tentatively TRBD2 (6 bases). TRBV23-1 is treated as an ORF (open reading frame) with a function not yet certain. The CDR3 consists of 14 residues. The CDR3 loop is CASSQFAGPYEQYF. The CDR3 region has the DNA TGCGCCAGCAGCCAATTTGCGGGGCCCTACGAGCAGTACTTC.

This chain uses TRBV7-6 with TRBJ2-7; the D gene is possibly TRBD1 (5 bases). The CDR3 has 14 residues. Trimming pared 4 bases from V and 3 bases from J, leaving 13 bases between. Germline CDR1 is SGHVS and CDR2 is FNYEAQ. The CDR3 DNA is TGTGCCAGCAGCTCGAAGGCAGGGAACTACGAGCAGTACTTC. It encodes CASSSKAGNYEQYF. The full variable domain, completed using reference TRBV7-6 and TRBJ2-7, is GAGVSQSPRYKVTKRGQDVALRCDPISGHVSLYWYRQALGQGPEFLTYFNYEAQQDKSGLPNDRFSAERPEGSISTLTIQRTEQRDSAMYRCASSSKAGNYEQYFGPGTRLTVT.

The chain recombines TRBV28 with TRBJ2-3; D not resolved. Deletions cut 5 bases from V and 1 base from J, with 13 bases between. This CDR3 is built from 15 residues. Germline V gene lookup returns CDR1 MDHEN and CDR2 SYDVKM. CDR3 in DNA: TGTGCCAGCAGTCGTGGGATCCCACGCACAGATACGCAGTATTTT. It yields the protein CASSRGIPRTDTQYF. Full variable domain (outside the CDR3, taken from reference TRBV28 and TRBJ2-3): DVKVTQSSRYLVKRTGEKVFLECVQDMDHENMFWYRQDPGLGLRLIYFSYDVKMKEKGDIPEGYSVSREKKERFSLILESASTNQTSMYLCASSRGIPRTDTQYFGPGTRLTVL.

The V call is TRBV7-9, the J call TRBJ2-2; tentative D call: TRBD1 (7 bases). The V gene's germline CDR1 is SEHNR and CDR2 FQNEAQ (reference sequence). Trimming took 2 bases from V and 5 from J, leaving 21 bases between them. This CDR3 region has 18 residues. This CDR3 reads CASSLNKFAGGPTGELFF. In DNA, the CDR3 is TGTGCCAGCAGCTTAAACAAATTTGCAGGGGGGCCAACCGGGGAGCTGTTTTTT.

The chain employs TRBV6-6 and TRBJ2-2, with 8 bases lining up with TRBD1. Germline CDR1 and CDR2: MNHNY and SVGAGI (reference sequence). The CDR3 contains 13 residues. V was clipped by 6 bases and J by 7 bases; unmatched bases: 4. The CDR3 region has the DNA TGTGCCAGCAGGATTACAGGGGGCGGGGAGCTGTTTTTT. Its protein is CASRITGGGELFF.

About this clone: Distinct nucleotide sequences in the sample also encode this CDR3. This chain links TRBV2 with TRBJ2-5, with D tentatively TRBD1 (5 bases). Germline CDR1 is SNHLY and CDR2 is FYNNEI. The CDR3 extends over 13 amino acids. With 2 bases removed from V and 1 base from J, the gap between germline ends came to 5 bases. As DNA, the CDR3 is TGTGCCAGCAGTGAACAGGGCCAAGAGACCCAGTACTTC. This encodes CASSEQGQETQYF.

This chain uses TRBV7-3 with TRBJ1-1; 9 nucleotides match TRBD1. The CDR3 spans 16 residues. Germline lookup yields CDR1 SGHTA and CDR2 FQGTGA. V gave up 5 bases and J gave up 4 bases; unmatched junction bases: 11. The CDR3 bases are TGTGCCAGCAGCCCAGGACAGGGGATCGTCGGCACTGAAGCTTTCTTT. The encoded protein is CASSPGQGIVGTEAFF.

This clone was detected once. The chain combines TRBV27 with TRBJ2-1; 11 positions match TRBD2. This CDR3 spans 17 amino acids. The junction had 17 bases not matched to a gene; V was cut back by 8 bases and J by 8 bases. Germline V gene sequence: CDR1 MNHEY, CDR2 SMNVEV (reference sequence). CDR3 loop: CASRLAGRPPGSDEQFF. CDR3 DNA: TGTGCCAGCCGACTAGCGGGACGTCCACCCGGTTCCGATGAGCAGTTCTTC.